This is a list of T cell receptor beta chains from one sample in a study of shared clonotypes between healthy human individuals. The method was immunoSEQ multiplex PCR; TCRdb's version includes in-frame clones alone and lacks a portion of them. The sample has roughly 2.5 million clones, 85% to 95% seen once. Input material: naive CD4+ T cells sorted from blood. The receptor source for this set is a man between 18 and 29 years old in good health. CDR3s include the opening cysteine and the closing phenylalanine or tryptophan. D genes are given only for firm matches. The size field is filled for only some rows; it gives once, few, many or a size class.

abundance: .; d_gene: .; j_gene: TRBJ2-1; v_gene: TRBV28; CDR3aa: CASSLRTGWGFF; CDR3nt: TGTGCCAGCAGTCTACGAACCGGGTGGGGGTTCTTC
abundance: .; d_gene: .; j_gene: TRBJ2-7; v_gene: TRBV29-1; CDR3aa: CSVDSGFNEQYF; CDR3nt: TGCAGCGTCGACAGCGGGTTCAACGAGCAGTACTTC
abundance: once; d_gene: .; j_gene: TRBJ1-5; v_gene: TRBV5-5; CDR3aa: CASSLGLIFNQPQHF; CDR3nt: TGTGCCAGCAGCTTGGGACTGATATTCAATCAGCCCCAGCATTTT
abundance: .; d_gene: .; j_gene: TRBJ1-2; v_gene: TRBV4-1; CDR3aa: CASSHPPGAGANYGYTF; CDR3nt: TGCGCCAGCAGCCATCCCCCAGGGGCTGGAGCAAACTATGGCTACACCTTC
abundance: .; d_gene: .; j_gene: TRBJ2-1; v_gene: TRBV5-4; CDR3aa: CASSLNGGSYNEQFF; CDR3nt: TGTGCCAGCAGCTTGAATGGGGGCTCCTACAATGAGCAGTTCTTC
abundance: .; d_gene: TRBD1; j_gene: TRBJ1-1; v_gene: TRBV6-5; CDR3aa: CASSRRQGEAFF; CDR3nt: TGTGCCAGCAGTCGGAGACAGGGTGAAGCTTTCTTT
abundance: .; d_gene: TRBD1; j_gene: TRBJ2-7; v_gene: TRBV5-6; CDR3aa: CASSLDRGLSYEQYF; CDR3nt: TGTGCCAGCAGCTTGGACAGGGGGCTCTCCTACGAGCAGTACTTC
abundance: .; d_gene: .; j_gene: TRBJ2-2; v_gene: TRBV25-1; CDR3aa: CASNRVAGELFF; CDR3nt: TGTGCCAGCAACAGGGTTGCCGGGGAGCTGTTTTTT
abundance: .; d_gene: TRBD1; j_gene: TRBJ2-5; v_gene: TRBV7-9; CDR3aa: CASSLGQGALETQYF; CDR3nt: TGTGCCAGCAGCTTAGGGCAGGGGGCGCTTGAGACCCAGTACTTC
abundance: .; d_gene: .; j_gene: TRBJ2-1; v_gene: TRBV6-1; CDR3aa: CASSDLDGGRSFYNEQFF; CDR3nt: TGTGCCAGCAGTGATCTGGACGGGGGCCGCTCCTTCTACAATGAGCAGTTCTTC